Each of the 9 T cell receptor beta chains below was sequenced from the same sample in a study of T cell clusters in autoimmune cytopenias (dated by TCRdb to the late 2010s). For each sample, TRB amplification used about 240 ng of peripheral blood genomic DNA, equal to roughly 38,000 genome equivalents. Reads for this sample came from an Illumina MiSeq. To amplify TRB rearrangements, a touch-down multiplex PCR protocol was run with the TRB-A and TRB-B primer pools combined in a single tube. One entry per CDR3 protein sequence results from the TCRdb reprocessing of the reads, with DNA left out. The table for this sample shows about 11,000 distinct CDR3 sequences. The leading ten clones occupy about 4.5% of the sample. The same specimen was also included in a second study, on T cell repertoires in aging, cancer and after chemotherapy.

The source material was peripheral blood. These receptors were obtained from a human donor in good health.

CDR3 in amino acids: CASNPRLTSSTDTQYF. The rearrangement joins TRBV6-5 to TRBJ2-3. Germline V gene data show CDR1 as MNHEY and CDR2 as SVGAGI. The CDR3 totals 16 residues.

The chain has TRBV12-3 or TRBV12-4 and TRBJ2-5; the TCRdb call, TRBD2, lacks DNA for checking. The CDR3 loop spans 14 amino acids. CDR3 protein: CASSSGTSGALTDF.

V and J are TRBV28 and TRBJ2-7; TCRdb designates TRBD1, a call that cannot be tested without DNA. This CDR3 is built from 14 residues. Germline V CDR1 and CDR2: MDHEN, SYDVKM. CDR3 in amino acids: CASSSGQSSYEQYF.

This clonotype shows up as medium-sized by frequency. The gene calls are TRBV30 and TRBJ1-1. CDR1 and CDR2 from the germline V gene are GTSNPN and SVGIG (reference sequence). This CDR3 is 13 amino acids long. CDR3 region: CAWSVVDNTEAFF.

Frequency places this clonotype as medium-sized. This rearrangement joins TRBV7-9 to TRBJ2-1; the D call from TCRdb, TRBD2, cannot be confirmed without DNA. The CDR3 has 11 amino acids. Germline loops: CDR1 SEHNR, CDR2 FQNEAQ (reference sequence). This chain's CDR3 is CASSLKGGQFF.

This clonotype is called medium-sized (0.01 to 0.1%) based on its frequency. The genes are TRBV6-5 and TRBJ2-2. The CDR3 consists of 12 residues. In germline, CDR1 is MNHEY, CDR2 SVGAGI. The CDR3 spells CASSPNTGELFF.

The V and J genes are TRBV5-4 and TRBJ2-3; the D call from TCRdb, TRBD2, cannot be confirmed without DNA. The CDR3 has 15 residues. Looked up from germline, CDR1 is SGHNT and CDR2 is YYREEE (reference sequence). The CDR3 loop is CASSGGTSGTDTQYF.

J is TRBJ2-7 and V is TRBV7-2; absent DNA, TCRdb's TRBD2 call cannot be checked. CDR1 is SGHTA, CDR2 FQGNSA, per germline. This CDR3 is built from 16 residues. This CDR3 reads CASSYSGGPPGYEQYF.

The chain recombines TRBV5-6 with TRBJ1-6; the D call from TCRdb, TRBD1, cannot be confirmed without DNA. This CDR3 comprises 16 residues. Looked up from germline, CDR1 is SGHDT and CDR2 is YYEEEE. The CDR3 is CASSSPRGAYNSPLHF.